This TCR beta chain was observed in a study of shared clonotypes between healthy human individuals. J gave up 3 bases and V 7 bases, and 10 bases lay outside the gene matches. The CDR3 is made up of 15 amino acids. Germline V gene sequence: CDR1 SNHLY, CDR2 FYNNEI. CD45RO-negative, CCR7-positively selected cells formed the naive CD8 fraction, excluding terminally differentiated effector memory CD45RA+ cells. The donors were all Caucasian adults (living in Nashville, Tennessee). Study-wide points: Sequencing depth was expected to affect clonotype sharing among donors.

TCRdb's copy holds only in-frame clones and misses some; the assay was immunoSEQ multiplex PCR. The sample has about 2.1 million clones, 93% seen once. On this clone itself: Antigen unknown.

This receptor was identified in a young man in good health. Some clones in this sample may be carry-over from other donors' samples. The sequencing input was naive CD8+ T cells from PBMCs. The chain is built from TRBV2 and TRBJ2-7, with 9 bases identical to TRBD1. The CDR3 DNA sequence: TGTGCCAGCAAACCACCCGGGACAGGGTACTACGAGCAGTACTTC. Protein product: CASKPPGTGYYEQYF.